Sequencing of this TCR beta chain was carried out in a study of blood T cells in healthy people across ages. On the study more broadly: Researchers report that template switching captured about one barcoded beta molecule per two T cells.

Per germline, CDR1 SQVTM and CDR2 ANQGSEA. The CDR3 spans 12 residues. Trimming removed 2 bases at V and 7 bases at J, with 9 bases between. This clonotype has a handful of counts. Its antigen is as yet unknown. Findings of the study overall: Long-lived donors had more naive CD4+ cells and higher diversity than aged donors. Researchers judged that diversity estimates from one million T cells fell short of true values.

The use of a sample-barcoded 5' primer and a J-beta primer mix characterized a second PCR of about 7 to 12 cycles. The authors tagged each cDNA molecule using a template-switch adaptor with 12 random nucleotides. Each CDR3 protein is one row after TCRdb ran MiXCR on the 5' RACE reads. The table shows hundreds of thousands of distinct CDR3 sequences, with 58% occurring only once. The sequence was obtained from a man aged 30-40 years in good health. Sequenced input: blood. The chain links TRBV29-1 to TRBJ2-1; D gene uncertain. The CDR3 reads CSVERQQNEQFF. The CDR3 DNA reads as TGCAGCGTTGAACGGCAGCAAAATGAGCAGTTCTTC.